The 18 T cell receptor beta chains presented below share a single source sample, sequenced in a study of blood T cell repertoires in COVID-19. TCRdb's copy holds only in-frame clones and misses some; the assay was immunoSEQ multiplex PCR. The data contain 200,000 to 300,000 clones, over 70% of them singletons. Specimen: peripheral blood. The receptor set was obtained from a woman of 80 years or more with acute or convalescent COVID-19.

The chain is built from TRBV6-1 and TRBJ1-2; TRBD1 matches at 8 bases. The CDR3 extends over 15 amino acids. J gave up 7 bases and V 2 bases, and 9 bases lay outside the gene matches. Per germline, CDR1 MNHNS and CDR2 SASEGT. Here the CDR3 DNA reads TGTGCCAGCAGTGAATACCCACAGGGGGTTGGTGGCTACACCTTC. This gives the protein CASSEYPQGVGGYTF.

This clone was detected once. The chain couples TRBV14 to TRBJ1-2; 7 nucleotides match TRBD1. The germline V gene encodes CDR1 SGHDN and CDR2 FVKESK. The CDR3 totals 15 residues. The J segment lost 6 bases and the V segment lost 0 bases, leaving 7 bases of the junction unmatched. CDR3 amino acids: CASSQDFSQGDGYTF. CDR3 in DNA: TGTGCCAGCAGCCAAGATTTTAGCCAGGGGGATGGCTACACCTTC.

This chain joins TRBV6-5 and TRBJ2-2; 8 bases are shared with TRBD1. This CDR3 is built from 15 residues. The V segment lost 6 bases and the J segment 3 bases; nucleotides outside the gene matches: 6. Germline CDR1 reads MNHEY; CDR2 reads SVGAGI. This CDR3 reads CASRVKQGDTGELFF. CDR3 in DNA: TGTGCCAGCAGAGTAAAACAGGGGGACACCGGGGAGCTGTTTTTT.

The chain employs TRBV18 and TRBJ2-3; TRBD2 agrees at 11 bases. Per germline, CDR1 KGHSH and CDR2 LQKENI. This CDR3 has 15 residues. The junction had 4 bases not matched to a gene; V was cut back by 6 bases and J by 2 bases. CDR3 loop: CASSELAGATDTQYF. The DNA for the CDR3 is TGTGCCAGCTCCGAACTAGCGGGGGCCACAGATACGCAGTATTTT.

The chain carries TRBV28 and TRBJ2-7; 7 bases are shared with TRBD1. The V gene's germline CDR1 is MDHEN and CDR2 SYDVKM. The CDR3 runs 14 residues. Trimming at V came to 7 bases and at J to 2 bases, leaving 8 bases not matched to a gene. The CDR3 DNA reads TGTGCCAGCATTAGGACAGGTTCCACCTACGAGCAGTACTTC. Translated: CASIRTGSTYEQYF.

J is TRBJ1-5 and V is TRBV5-8; the D gene is possibly TRBD1 (5 bases). V gave up 3 bases and J gave up 5 bases, with 18 bases separating them. The CDR3 contains 16 residues. From germline, CDR1 is SGHTS and CDR2 YDEGEE. CDR3 DNA: TGTGCCAGCAGCTCCTTCCAGGGTGGCTCGGATCAGCCCCAGCATTTT. Amino acid sequence: CASSSFQGGSDQPQHF. Supplemented by reference TRBV5-8 and TRBJ1-5, the full variable domain reads EAGVTQSPTHLIKTRGQQATLRCSPISGHTSVYWYQQALGLGLQFLLWYDEGEERNRGNFPPRFSGRQFPNYSSELNVNALELEDSALYLCASSSFQGGSDQPQHFGDGTRLSIL.

V gene TRBV18 combines with J gene TRBJ1-3; TRBD1 agrees at 10 bases. V shed 2 bases and J 2 bases; nucleotides not matched to a gene: 0. The CDR3 totals 15 residues. The V gene's germline CDR1 is KGHSH and CDR2 LQKENI. CDR3 nucleotides: TGTGCCAGCTCACCAGACAGGGGGCCTGGAAACACCATATATTTT. It encodes CASSPDRGPGNTIYF.

CDR3 sequence reads: CAISESGTTQETQYF. Here the CDR3 DNA reads TGTGCCATCAGTGAGTCTGGGACTACTCAAGAGACCCAGTACTTC. The V call is TRBV10-3, the J call TRBJ2-5, with 7 positions matching TRBD2. With V trimmed by 0 bases and J by 2 bases, 3 bases remained unmatched. Looked up from germline, CDR1 is ENHRY and CDR2 is SYGVKD. The CDR3 length is 15 residues.

The V and J genes are TRBV11-3 and TRBJ2-5; D is possibly TRBD2 (6 bases). CDR1 is SGHNT and CDR2 is YENEEA in the germline V gene. With 5 bases removed from V and 5 bases from J, the gap between germline ends came to 12 bases. There are 13 residues in the CDR3. The CDR3 bases are TGTGCCAGCAGCCCAGGGAGGCGGGAGACCCAGTACTTC. Amino acids: CASSPGRRETQYF. Full variable domain (remainder filled in from reference TRBV11-3 and TRBJ2-5): EAGVVQSPRYKIIEKKQPVAFWCNPISGHNTLYWYLQNLGQGPELLIRYENEEAVDDSQLPKDRFSAERLKGVDSTLKIQPAELGDSAVYLCASSPGRRETQYFGPGTRLLVL.

V and J are TRBV10-2 and TRBJ1-3, with D unclear. Germline V gene data show CDR1 as WSHSY and CDR2 as SAAADI. This CDR3 is built from 13 residues. V gave up 6 bases and J gave up 2 bases, with 8 bases separating them. CDR3 in DNA: TGCGCCAGCAGGGCCGCTCCTGGAAACACCATATATTTT. This translates into CASRAAPGNTIYF.

The chain carries TRBV9 and TRBJ1-2, with 9 bases fitting TRBD1. Losses at the gene ends were 0 bases for V and 5 bases for J; bases not matched to a gene: 8. The length of the CDR3 is 16 residues. Germline assignment: CDR1 SGDLS and CDR2 YYNGEE. This CDR3 is CASSVAPGQGGYGYTF. The CDR3 DNA is TGTGCCAGCAGCGTAGCTCCGGGACAGGGAGGATATGGCTACACCTTC.

A few counts support this clone. This chain connects TRBV6-5 to TRBJ1-2, with D perhaps matching TRBD1 (6 bases). Trimming pared 6 bases from V and 2 bases from J, leaving 10 bases between. Germline lookup yields CDR1 MNHEY and CDR2 SVGAGI. The CDR3 is 13 residues long. The chain's CDR3 is CASRDRPNYGYTF. Here the CDR3 DNA reads TGTGCCAGCAGAGACAGGCCCAACTATGGCTACACCTTC.

The rearrangement links TRBV3-1 (or the pseudogene TRBV3-2) to TRBJ2-5; D perhaps matches TRBD2 (6 bases). The germline V and J ends were trimmed by 1 base and 5 bases, with 11 bases remaining between them. Germline CDR1 is LGHDT and CDR2 is YNNKEL (reference sequence). The CDR3 is 14 residues long. CDR3 DNA sequence: TGTGCCAGCAGCCAAGGACGGGGGAAGGAGACCCAGTACTTC. Encoded protein: CASSQGRGKETQYF.

The chain has TRBV5-1 and TRBJ2-1, with 7 nucleotides matching TRBD1. CDR3 length: 14 amino acids. CDR1 is SGHRS and CDR2 is YFSETQ in the germline V gene. V gave up 5 bases and J gave up 5 bases; unmatched junction bases: 7. The CDR3 nucleotides are TGCGCCAGCAGTCGACAGGGCCCGAACAATGAGCAGTTCTTC. It yields the protein CASSRQGPNNEQFF. The full variable domain, its missing parts supplied by reference TRBV5-1 and TRBJ2-1, is KAGVTQTPRYLIKTRGQQVTLSCSPISGHRSVSWYQQTPGQGLQFLFEYFSETQRNKGNFPGRFSGRQFSNSRSEMNVSTLELGDSALYLCASSRQGPNNEQFFGPGTRLTVL.

This clone occurred a few times. The chain carries TRBV10-3 and TRBJ2-7, with D unclear. The CDR3 spans 15 residues. Trimming took off 8 bases at V and 0 bases at J, with 17 bases between the two ends. Germline V gene data show CDR1 as ENHRY and CDR2 as SYGVKD. The CDR3 spells CAIGRFGRPSYEQYF. The DNA of the CDR3 is TGTGCCATCGGTCGGTTCGGCAGGCCCTCCTACGAGCAGTACTTC.

The rearrangement links TRBV9 to TRBJ1-4; D remains unclear. The germline CDR1 and CDR2 sequences are SGDLS and YYNGEE. This CDR3 spans 13 amino acids. The V and J ends lost 10 bases and 5 bases respectively, with 15 bases between them. The CDR3 DNA follows: TGTGCCGGCGCGCGGGGTTTAAATGAAAAACTGTTTTTT. This codes for CAGARGLNEKLFF.

V usage is TRBV5-8 and J usage is TRBJ2-3, with 11 nucleotides matching TRBD2. This CDR3 is built from 16 residues. Trimming at V came to 3 bases and at J to 1 base, leaving 4 bases not matched to a gene. Germline V gene sequence: CDR1 SGHTS, CDR2 YDEGEE. The CDR3 loop is CASSSQGLAGTDTQYF. CDR3 coding DNA: TGTGCCAGCAGCTCGCAGGGACTAGCGGGCACAGATACGCAGTATTTT.

The rearrangement links TRBV4-1 to TRBJ1-4; no reliable D call. V dropped 3 bases and J dropped 8 bases, with 19 bases sitting between them. The CDR3 runs 16 residues. Germline lookup yields CDR1 MGHRA and CDR2 YSYEKL. The DNA of the CDR3 is TGCGCCAGCAGCCATGTCGGGTCCACTCAAAAGGAAAAACTGTTTTTT. Residues: CASSHVGSTQKEKLFF.